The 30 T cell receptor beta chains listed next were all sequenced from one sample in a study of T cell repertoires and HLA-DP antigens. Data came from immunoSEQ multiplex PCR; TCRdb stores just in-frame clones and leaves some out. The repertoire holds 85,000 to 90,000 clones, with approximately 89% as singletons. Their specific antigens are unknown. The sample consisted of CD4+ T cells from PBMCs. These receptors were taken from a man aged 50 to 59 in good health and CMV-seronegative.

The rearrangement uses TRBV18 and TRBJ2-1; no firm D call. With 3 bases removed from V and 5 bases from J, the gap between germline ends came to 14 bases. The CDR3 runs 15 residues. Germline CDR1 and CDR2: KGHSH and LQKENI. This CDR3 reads CASSPSLKDNNEQFF. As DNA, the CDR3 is TGTGCCAGCTCACCCAGCCTTAAAGATAACAATGAGCAGTTCTTC. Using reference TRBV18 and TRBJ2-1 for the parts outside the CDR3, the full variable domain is NAGVMQNPRHLVRRRGQEARLRCSPMKGHSHVYWYRQLPEEGLKFMVYLQKENIIDESGMPKERFSAEFPKEGPSILRIQQVVRGDSAAYFCASSPSLKDNNEQFFGPGTRLTVL.

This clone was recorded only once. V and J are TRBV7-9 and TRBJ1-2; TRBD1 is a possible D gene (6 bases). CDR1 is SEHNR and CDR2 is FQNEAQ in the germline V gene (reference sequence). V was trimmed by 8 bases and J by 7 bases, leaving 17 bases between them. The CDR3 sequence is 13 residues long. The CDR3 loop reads CASAKQGIVGYTF. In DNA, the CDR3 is TGTGCCAGCGCCAAACAGGGTATAGTTGGCTACACCTTC. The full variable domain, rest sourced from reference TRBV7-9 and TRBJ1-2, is DTGVSQNPRHKITKRGQNVTFRCDPISEHNRLYWYRQTLGQGPEFLTYFQNEAQLEKSRLLSDRFSAERPKGSFSTLEIQRTEQGDSAMYLCASAKQGIVGYTFGSGTRLTVV.

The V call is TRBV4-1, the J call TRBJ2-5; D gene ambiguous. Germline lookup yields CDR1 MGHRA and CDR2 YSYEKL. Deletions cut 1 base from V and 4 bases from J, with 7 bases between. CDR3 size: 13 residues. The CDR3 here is CASSQALVETQYF. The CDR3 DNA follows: TGCGCCAGCAGCCAAGCTCTTGTAGAGACCCAGTACTTC.

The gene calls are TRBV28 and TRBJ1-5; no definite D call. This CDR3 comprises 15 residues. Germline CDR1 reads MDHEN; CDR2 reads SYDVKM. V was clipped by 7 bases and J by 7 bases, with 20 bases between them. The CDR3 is CASTSSRSLGQPQHF. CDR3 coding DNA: TGTGCCAGCACTTCGTCGCGCTCATTAGGGCAGCCCCAGCATTTT.

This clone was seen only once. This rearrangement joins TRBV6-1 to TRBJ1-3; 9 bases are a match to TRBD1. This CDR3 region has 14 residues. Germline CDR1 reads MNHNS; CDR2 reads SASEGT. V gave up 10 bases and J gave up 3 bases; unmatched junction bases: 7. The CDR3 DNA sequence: TGTGCCACCGAACAGGGGGCCCATGGAAACACCATATATTTT. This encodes CATEQGAHGNTIYF.

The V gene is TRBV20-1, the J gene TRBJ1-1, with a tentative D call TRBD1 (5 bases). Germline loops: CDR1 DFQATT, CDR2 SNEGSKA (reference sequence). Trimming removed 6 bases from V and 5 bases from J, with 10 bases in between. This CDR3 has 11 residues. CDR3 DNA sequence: TGCAGTGCCCAAAAGGGGACTGAAGCTTTCTTT. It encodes CSAQKGTEAFF.

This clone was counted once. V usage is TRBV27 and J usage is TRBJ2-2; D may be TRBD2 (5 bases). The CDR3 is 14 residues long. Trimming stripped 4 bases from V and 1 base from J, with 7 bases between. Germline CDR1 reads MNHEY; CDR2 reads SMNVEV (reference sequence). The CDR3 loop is CASSSGVNTGELFF. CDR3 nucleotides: TGTGCCAGCAGTTCCGGGGTGAACACCGGGGAGCTGTTTTTT.

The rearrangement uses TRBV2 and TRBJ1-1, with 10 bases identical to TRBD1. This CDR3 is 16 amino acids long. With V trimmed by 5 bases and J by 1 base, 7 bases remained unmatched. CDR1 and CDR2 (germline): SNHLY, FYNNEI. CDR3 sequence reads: CASSKMTGGTNTEAFF. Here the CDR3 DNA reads TGTGCCAGCAGTAAAATGACAGGGGGCACGAACACTGAAGCTTTCTTT.

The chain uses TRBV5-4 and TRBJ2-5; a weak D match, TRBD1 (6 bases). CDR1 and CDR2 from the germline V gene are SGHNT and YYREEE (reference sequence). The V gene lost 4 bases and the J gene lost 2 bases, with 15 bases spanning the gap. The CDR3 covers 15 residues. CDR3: CASSQQTGQQETQYF. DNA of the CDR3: TGTGCCAGCAGCCAACAGACAGGACAACAAGAGACCCAGTACTTC.

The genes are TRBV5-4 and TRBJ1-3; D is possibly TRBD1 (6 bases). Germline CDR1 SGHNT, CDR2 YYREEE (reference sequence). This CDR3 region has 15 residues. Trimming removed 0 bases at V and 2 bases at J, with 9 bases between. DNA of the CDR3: TGTGCCAGCAGCTTGGCGGGGGCCACTGGAAACACCATATATTTT. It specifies CASSLAGATGNTIYF.

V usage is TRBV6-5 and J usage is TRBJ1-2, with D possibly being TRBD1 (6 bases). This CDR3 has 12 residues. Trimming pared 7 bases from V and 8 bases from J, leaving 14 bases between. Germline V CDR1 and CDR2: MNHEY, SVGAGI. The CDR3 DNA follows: TGTGCCAGCAAAGGGGGGGGAAACGGCTACACCTTC. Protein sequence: CASKGGGNGYTF.

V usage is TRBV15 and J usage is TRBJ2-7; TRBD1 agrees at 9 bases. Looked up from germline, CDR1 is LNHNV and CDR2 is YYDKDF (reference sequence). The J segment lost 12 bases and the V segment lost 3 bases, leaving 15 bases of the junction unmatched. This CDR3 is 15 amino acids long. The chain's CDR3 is CATSSSRDRVSTAYF. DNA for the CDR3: TGTGCCACCAGCAGCTCCCGGGACAGGGTTTCAACGGCGTACTTC.

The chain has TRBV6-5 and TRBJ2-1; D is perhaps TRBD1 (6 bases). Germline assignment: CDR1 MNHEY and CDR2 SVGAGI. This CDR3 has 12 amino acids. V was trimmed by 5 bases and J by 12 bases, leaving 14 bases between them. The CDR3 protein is CASSKSGTRQFF. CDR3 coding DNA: TGTGCCAGCAGTAAATCCGGGACAAGGCAGTTCTTC.

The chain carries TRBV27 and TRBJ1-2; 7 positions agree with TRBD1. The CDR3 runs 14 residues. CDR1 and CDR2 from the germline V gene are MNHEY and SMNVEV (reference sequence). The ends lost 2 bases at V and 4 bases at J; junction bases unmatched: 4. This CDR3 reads CASSLTGDPYGYTF. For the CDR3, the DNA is TGTGCCAGCAGTTTAACAGGGGACCCCTATGGCTACACCTTC.

This CDR3 is CASSPAQGRISQPQHF. CDR3 DNA sequence: TGTGCCAGCAGTCCAGCACAGGGGAGGATCTCTCAGCCCCAGCATTTT. The chain has TRBV28 and TRBJ1-5; 7 bases are shared with TRBD1. The germline V gene has CDR1 MDHEN and CDR2 SYDVKM. The CDR3 runs 16 residues. The trim removed 5 bases at V and 6 bases at J, leaving 13 bases unmatched.

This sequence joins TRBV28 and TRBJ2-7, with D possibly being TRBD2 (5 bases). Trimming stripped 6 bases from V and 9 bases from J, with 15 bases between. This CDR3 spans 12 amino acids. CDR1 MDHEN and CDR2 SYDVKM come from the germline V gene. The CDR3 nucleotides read TGTGCCAGCAGCGGGGTGGGGATTGCGCAGTACTTC. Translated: CASSGVGIAQYF.

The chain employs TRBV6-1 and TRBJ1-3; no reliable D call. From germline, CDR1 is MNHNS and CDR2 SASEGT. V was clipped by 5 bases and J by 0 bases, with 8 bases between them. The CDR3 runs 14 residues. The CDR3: CASSSQPSGNTIYF. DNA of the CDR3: TGTGCCAGCAGTTCACAGCCCTCTGGAAACACCATATATTTT.

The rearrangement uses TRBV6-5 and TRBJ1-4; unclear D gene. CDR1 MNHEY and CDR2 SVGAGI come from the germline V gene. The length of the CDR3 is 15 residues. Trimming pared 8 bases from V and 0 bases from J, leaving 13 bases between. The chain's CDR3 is CASAADRATNEKLFF. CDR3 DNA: TGTGCCAGCGCCGCCGATAGGGCAACTAATGAAAAACTGTTTTTT.

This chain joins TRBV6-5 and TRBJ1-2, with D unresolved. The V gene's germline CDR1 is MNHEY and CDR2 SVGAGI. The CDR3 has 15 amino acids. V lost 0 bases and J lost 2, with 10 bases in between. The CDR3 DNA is TGTGCCAGCAGTTACTCGAGTAAAGGGAACTATGGCTACACCTTC. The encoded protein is CASSYSSKGNYGYTF.

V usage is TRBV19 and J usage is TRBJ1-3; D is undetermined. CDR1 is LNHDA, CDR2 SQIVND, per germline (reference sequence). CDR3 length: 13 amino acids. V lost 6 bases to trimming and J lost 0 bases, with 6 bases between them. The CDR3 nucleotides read TGTGCCAGTAGAGCCAACTCTGGAAACACCATATATTTT. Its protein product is CASRANSGNTIYF.

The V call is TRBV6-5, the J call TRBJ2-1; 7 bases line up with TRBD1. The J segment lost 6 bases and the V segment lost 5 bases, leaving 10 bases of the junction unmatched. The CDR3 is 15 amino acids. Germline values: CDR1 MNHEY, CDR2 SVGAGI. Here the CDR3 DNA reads TGTGCCAGCAGTCGTAAACAGGGGTTTAGCAATGAGCAGTTCTTC. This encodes CASSRKQGFSNEQFF.

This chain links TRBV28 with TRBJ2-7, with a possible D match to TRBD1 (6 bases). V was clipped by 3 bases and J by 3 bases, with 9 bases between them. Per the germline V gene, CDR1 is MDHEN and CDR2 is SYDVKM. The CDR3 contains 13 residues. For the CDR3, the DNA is TGTGCCAGCAGTTTCGTGACAGGCTACGAGCAGTACTTC. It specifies CASSFVTGYEQYF.

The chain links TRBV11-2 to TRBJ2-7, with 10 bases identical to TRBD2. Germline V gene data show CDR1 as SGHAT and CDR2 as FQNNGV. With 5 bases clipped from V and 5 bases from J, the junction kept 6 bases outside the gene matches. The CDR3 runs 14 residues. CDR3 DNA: TGTGCCAGCAGCCAGGGACTAGCGCTCCACGAGCAGTACTTC. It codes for CASSQGLALHEQYF.

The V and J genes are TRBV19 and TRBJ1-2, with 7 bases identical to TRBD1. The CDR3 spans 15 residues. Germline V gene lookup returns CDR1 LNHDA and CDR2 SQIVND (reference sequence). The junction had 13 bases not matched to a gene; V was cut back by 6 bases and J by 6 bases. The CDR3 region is CASRGRPGQNNGYTF. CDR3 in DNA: TGTGCCAGTAGGGGAAGACCGGGACAGAACAATGGCTACACCTTC. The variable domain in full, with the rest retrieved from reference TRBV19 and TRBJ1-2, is DGGITQSPKYLFRKEGQNVTLSCEQNLNHDAMYWYRQDPGQGLRLIYYSQIVNDFQKGDIAEGYSVSREKKESFPLTVTSAQKNPTAFYLCASRGRPGQNNGYTFGSGTRLTVV.

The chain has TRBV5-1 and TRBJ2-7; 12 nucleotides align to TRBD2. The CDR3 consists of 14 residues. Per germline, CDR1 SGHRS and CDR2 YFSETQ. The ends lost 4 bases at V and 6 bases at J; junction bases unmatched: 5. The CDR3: CASSRLAGAGEQYF. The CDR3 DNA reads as TGCGCCAGCAGCCGACTAGCGGGAGCTGGCGAGCAGTACTTC.

DNA of the CDR3: TGTGCCAGCTCAGCAACCGGGACAGGGATGTCCGGGGAGCTGTTTTTT. Translation gives CASSATGTGMSGELFF. The chain combines TRBV18 with TRBJ2-2; 9 bases map to TRBD1. Germline values: CDR1 KGHSH, CDR2 LQKENI. The CDR3 runs 16 residues. V lost 5 bases and J lost 6; bases outside the gene matches: 10. Together with reference TRBV18 and TRBJ2-2, the CDR3 gives the full variable domain: NAGVMQNPRHLVRRRGQEARLRCSPMKGHSHVYWYRQLPEEGLKFMVYLQKENIIDESGMPKERFSAEFPKEGPSILRIQQVVRGDSAAYFCASSATGTGMSGELFFGEGSRLTVL.

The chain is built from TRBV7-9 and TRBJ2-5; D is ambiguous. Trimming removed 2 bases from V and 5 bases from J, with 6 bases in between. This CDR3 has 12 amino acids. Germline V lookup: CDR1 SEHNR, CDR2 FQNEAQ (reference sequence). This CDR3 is CASSLKRETQYF. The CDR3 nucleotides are TGTGCCAGCAGCTTAAAGAGGGAGACCCAGTACTTC.

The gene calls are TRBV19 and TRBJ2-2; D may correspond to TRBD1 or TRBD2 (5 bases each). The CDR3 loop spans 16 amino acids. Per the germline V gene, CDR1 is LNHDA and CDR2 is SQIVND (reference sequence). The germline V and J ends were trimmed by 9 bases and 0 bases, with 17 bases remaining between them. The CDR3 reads CASARVGTANTGELFF. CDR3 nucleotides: TGTGCCAGCGCTCGGGTGGGGACCGCGAACACCGGGGAGCTGTTTTTT.

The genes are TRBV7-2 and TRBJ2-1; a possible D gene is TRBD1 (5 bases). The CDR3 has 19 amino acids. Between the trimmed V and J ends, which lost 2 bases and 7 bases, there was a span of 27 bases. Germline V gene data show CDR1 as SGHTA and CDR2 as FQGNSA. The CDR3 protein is CASSLSLLGRAKNKNEQFF. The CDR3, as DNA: TGTGCCAGCAGCTTATCGTTATTGGGCAGGGCGAAGAATAAGAATGAGCAGTTCTTC. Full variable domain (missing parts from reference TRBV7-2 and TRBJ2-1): GAGVSQSPSNKVTEKGKDVELRCDPISGHTALYWYRQSLGQGLEFLIYFQGNSAPDKSGLPSDRFSAERTGGSVSTLTIQRTQQEDSAVYLCASSLSLLGRAKNKNEQFFGPGTRLTVL.

As DNA, the CDR3 is TGTGCCAGCAGTGTGTTGGAAGAGACCCAGTACTTC. As protein: CASSVLEETQYF. J is TRBJ2-5 and V is TRBV2; D uncertain. This CDR3 contains 12 residues. From germline, CDR1 is SNHLY and CDR2 FYNNEI. With 4 bases removed from V and 3 bases from J, the gap between germline ends came to 6 bases.